One sample yielded the 5 T cell receptor beta chains listed below, sequenced in a study of human T cells and chemical hapten exposure. The time point: patch test 1, 2 weeks after DPC sensitization. Treatment in this sample: therapeutic diphenylcyclopropenone sensitization with weekly scalp DPC. TCRdb itself ran the RACE reads through MiXCR, one entry per CDR3 protein. This sample has under 130,000 distinct CDR3 sequences, with roughly 9.6% found just once. Sample: whole blood, taken in connection with sensitization to the hapten diphenylcyclopropenone (DPC). These receptors all stem from a middle-aged woman with alopecia areata. Some clones in this sample may be carry-over from other donors' samples.

This clonotype occurred many times. V usage is TRBV6-2 or TRBV6-3 and J usage is TRBJ2-3; TRBD2 agrees at 10 bases. From germline, CDR1 is MNHEY and CDR2 SVGEGT. The CDR3 covers 14 residues. V dropped 10 bases and J dropped 0; count of bases not matched to a gene: 4. CDR3 residues: CATGLAASTDTQYF. The CDR3 DNA reads as TGTGCCACCGGACTAGCGGCTAGCACAGATACGCAGTATTTT.

This clonotype was recorded at least ten times. The J gene is TRBJ2-7, the V gene TRBV30; 15 nucleotides agree with TRBD2. Trimming cost V 3 bases and J 3 bases; bases outside gene matches: 15. Germline V gene data show CDR1 as GTSNPN and CDR2 as SVGIG (reference sequence). This CDR3 is 19 amino acids long. This CDR3 reads CAWREGPGLAGGAFYEQYF. In DNA form, the CDR3 reads TGTGCCTGGAGGGAGGGACCGGGACTAGCGGGGGGTGCCTTCTACGAGCAGTACTTC.

In this sample, this clonotype turned up a few times. V gene TRBV5-4 combines with J gene TRBJ2-7; 13 bases match TRBD2. With V trimmed by 4 bases and J by 3 bases, 7 bases remained unmatched. Germline loops: CDR1 SGHNT, CDR2 YYREEE (reference sequence). CDR3 size: 16 residues. CDR3 region: CASSKTSGRANYEQYF. The CDR3 region has the DNA TGTGCCAGCAGCAAAACTAGCGGGAGGGCCAACTACGAGCAGTACTTC.

J is TRBJ1-5 and V is TRBV12-3 or TRBV12-4, with D perhaps matching TRBD1 (5 bases). V gave up 6 bases and J gave up 2 bases, with 14 bases separating them. This CDR3 is 15 amino acids long. The CDR3 DNA is TGTGCCAGCAGGCCTGGGGGTAGGGGCAATCAGCCCCAGCATTTT. This encodes CASRPGGRGNQPQHF.

This clonotype was found many times. The gene calls are TRBV12-3 or TRBV12-4 and TRBJ2-7; no clear D. The CDR3 is 12 amino acids. The V end lost 7 bases, the J end lost 0 bases, and 7 bases lay between the germline ends. The CDR3 sequence: CASTLSSYEQYF. The CDR3 region has the DNA TGTGCCAGCACTCTGAGCTCCTACGAGCAGTACTTC.